The entry below gives a single TCR beta chain sequence along with its context. CDR3 length equals 15 residues. Germline V CDR1 and CDR2: SNHLY, FYNNEI. V was cut by 5 bases and J by 0 bases, with 13 bases left in between. This sample stems from a study of blood T cell repertoires in COVID-19. Generated by immunoSEQ multiplex PCR, the TCRdb table keeps only in-frame clones and is missing some. The sample contains roughly 250,000 clones, about 79% of which appear only once. The receptor was isolated from a woman aged 80 or older with acute or convalescent COVID-19. The specimen sequenced was peripheral blood. V gene TRBV2 combines with J gene TRBJ1-1, with D possibly TRBD1 on 6 matching bases. CDR3 sequence reads: CASSPGQTMNTEAFF. DNA for the CDR3: TGTGCCAGCAGTCCTGGACAGACCATGAACACTGAAGCTTTCTTT.